This entry lists 14 T cell receptor beta chains sequenced from one sample in a study of blood T cell repertoires in COVID-19. The data were produced by immunoSEQ multiplex PCR, yet TCRdb's version contains in-frame clones alone and is incomplete. The data show about 380,000 clones, 70% to 90% seen once. The sequenced sample consisted of peripheral blood. The receptor source for this set is a man between 35 and 55 years old with acute or convalescent COVID-19.

The V and J genes are TRBV5-4 and TRBJ1-2; 7 bases are shared with TRBD1. The CDR3 contains 13 residues. The V gene's germline CDR1 is SGHNT and CDR2 YYREEE (reference sequence). With V trimmed by 4 bases and J by 8 bases, 8 bases remained unmatched. CDR3 sequence (DNA): TGTGCCAGCAGCAAAGACAGGGAGTACGGCTACACCTTC. Translating it yields CASSKDREYGYTF. The full variable domain, its missing parts supplied by reference TRBV5-4 and TRBJ1-2, is ETGVTQSPTHLIKTRGQQVTLRCSSQSGHNTVSWYQQALGQGPQFIFQYYREEENGRGNFPPRFSGLQFPNYSSELNVNALELDDSALYLCASSKDREYGYTFGSGTRLTVV.

The V and J genes are TRBV5-1 and TRBJ2-1, with 7 bases fitting TRBD1. The germline gives CDR1 SGHRS, CDR2 YFSETQ. Trimming removed 3 bases from V and 9 bases from J; junction bases left unmatched: 9. The CDR3 extends over 14 amino acids. The CDR3 here is CASSSWGTDVEQFF. CDR3 in DNA: TGCGCCAGCAGCTCTTGGGGGACAGACGTTGAGCAGTTCTTC. Using reference TRBV5-1 and TRBJ2-1 for the parts outside the CDR3, the full variable domain is KAGVTQTPRYLIKTRGQQVTLSCSPISGHRSVSWYQQTPGQGLQFLFEYFSETQRNKGNFPGRFSGRQFSNSRSEMNVSTLELGDSALYLCASSSWGTDVEQFFGPGTRLTVL.

This sequence joins TRBV30 and TRBJ2-1; no firm D call. The V gene lost 2 bases and the J gene lost 9 bases, with 8 bases spanning the gap. The CDR3 sequence is 11 residues long. The germline V gene has CDR1 GTSNPN and CDR2 SVGIG (reference sequence). CDR3 DNA sequence: TGTGCCTGGAGTACCCCAGGTGAGCAGTTCTTC. Encoded protein: CAWSTPGEQFF.

The chain is built from TRBV4-3 and TRBJ2-5, with TRBD2 matching over 7 bases. Germline V CDR1 and CDR2: LGHNA, YSLEER. J gave up 5 bases and V 3 bases, and 9 bases lay outside the gene matches. The CDR3 spans 15 residues. This CDR3 reads CASSHGSGVLETQYF. CDR3 bases: TGCGCCAGCAGCCACGGGAGCGGGGTTCTGGAGACCCAGTACTTC.

Comment on this clone: At the DNA level, this CDR3 is encoded by other sequences in the same sample as well. This chain connects TRBV6-5 to TRBJ1-3; TRBD1 is a possible D gene (6 bases). CDR3 length: 15 residues. CDR1 is MNHEY and CDR2 is SVGAGI in the germline V gene. V lost 6 bases, J lost 0 bases, and 12 bases lay in between. Written as DNA, the CDR3 is TGTGCCAGCAGACCTACAGGGACCTCTGGAAACACCATATATTTT. Its protein product is CASRPTGTSGNTIYF.

Written as DNA, the CDR3 is TGTGCCAGCAGCTTAGTAGGAGCCGATGAGCAGTTCTTC. This sequence encodes CASSLVGADEQFF. The chain recombines TRBV7-9 with TRBJ2-1; no firm D call. CDR1 SEHNR and CDR2 FQNEAQ come from the germline V gene (reference sequence). Deletions cut 1 base from V and 8 bases from J, with 9 bases between. This CDR3 is built from 13 residues.

The chain is built from TRBV2 and TRBJ2-7; D remains unclear. CDR1 and CDR2 from the germline V gene are SNHLY and FYNNEI. V was shortened by 0 bases and J by 1 base, with 7 bases between the two germline ends. The CDR3 is made up of 14 amino acids. The DNA for the CDR3 is TGTGCCAGCAGTGAAGCGCGGCAGTCCTACGAGCAGTACTTC. Its translation: CASSEARQSYEQYF. Using reference TRBV2 and TRBJ2-7 for the parts outside the CDR3, the full variable domain is EPEVTQTPSHQVTQMGQEVILRCVPISNHLYFYWYRQILGQKVEFLVSFYNNEISEKSEIFDDQFSVERPDGSNFTLKIRSTKLEDSAMYFCASSEARQSYEQYFGPGTRLTVT.

This clone showed up just a few times. The chain is built from TRBV4-3 and TRBJ1-2; 10 bases fit TRBD1. The length of the CDR3 is 15 residues. V dropped 3 bases and J dropped 6; count of bases not matched to a gene: 7. In germline, CDR1 is LGHNA, CDR2 YSLEER. The CDR3 bases are TGCGCCAGCAGCCAGGTCAGACAGGGGGCGAATGGCTACACCTTC. This translates into CASSQVRQGANGYTF.

The CDR3 reads CASSGVAGAGNQPQHF. In DNA form, the CDR3 reads TGTGCCAGCAGTGGGGTTGCGGGCGCGGGCAATCAGCCCCAGCATTTT. The chain is built from TRBV6-1 and TRBJ1-5, with no clear D. The CDR3 sequence is 16 residues long. The germline gives CDR1 MNHNS, CDR2 SASEGT. V lost 4 bases, J lost 2 bases, and 15 bases lay in between.

This chain connects TRBV28 to TRBJ2-7; 8 bases line up with TRBD2. Trimming took 6 bases from V and 5 from J; bases not matched to a gene: 6. CDR3 size: 13 residues. Per the germline V gene, CDR1 is MDHEN and CDR2 is SYDVKM. DNA of the CDR3: TGTGCCAGCAGACAAAGCGGGGGTAACGAGCAGTACTTC. It yields the protein CASRQSGGNEQYF.

As for this clone: A read error may produce the germline difference seen at one junction end. This chain connects TRBV2 to TRBJ1-4, with TRBD1 matching 7 bases. Per the germline V gene, CDR1 is SNHLY and CDR2 is FYNNEI. The CDR3 runs to 14 residues. CDR3 protein: CASSEWDRPRSEVF. As DNA, the CDR3 is TGTGCCAGCAGTGAATGGGACAGACCCCGCAGCGAGGTTTTT.

The chain uses TRBV2 and TRBJ1-3; D remains ambiguous. This CDR3 spans 15 amino acids. Per germline, CDR1 SNHLY and CDR2 FYNNEI. Trimming pared 2 bases from V and 0 bases from J, leaving 8 bases between. The CDR3 region has the DNA TGTGCCAGCAGTGAACGGTTGAGCTCTGGAAACACCATATATTTT. As protein: CASSERLSSGNTIYF.

The chain uses TRBV7-2 and TRBJ2-7, with 7 bases aligning to TRBD2. With V trimmed by 5 bases and J by 3 bases, 7 bases remained unmatched. The CDR3 covers 14 residues. The germline CDR1 and CDR2 sequences are SGHTA and FQGNSA. The CDR3 loop is CASSRAGTNYEQYF. CDR3 nucleotide sequence: TGTGCCAGCAGCCGGGCCGGGACTAACTACGAGCAGTACTTC.

The genes are TRBV19 and TRBJ1-5, with TRBD1 identical over 7 bases. Trimming cost V 3 bases and J 0 bases; bases outside gene matches: 8. The germline V gene encodes CDR1 LNHDA and CDR2 SQIVND (reference sequence). The CDR3 loop spans 17 amino acids. CDR3 sequence (DNA): TGTGCCAGTAGTATCCCGGGACAGCTCTATAGCAATCAGCCCCAGCATTTT. Translated, it gives CASSIPGQLYSNQPQHF.